This TCR beta chain was sequenced for a study of radiation and T cells in renal cell carcinoma (dated by TCRdb to the early 2020s). With respect to the entire study: TCR beta sequencing covered around 50 samples in total, comprising roughly 25 tumors and around 27 peripheral blood samples. The last blood draw occurred 4 weeks after radiation, at the same time as nephrectomy. In the approximately 49 samples combined, roughly 4.4 million unique CDR3 nucleotide sequences were found, encoding 2 million to 3 million unique CDR3 amino acid sequences. General study outcomes and caveats: Because no pretreatment tumor biopsies were available, whether clonotypes were present in the tumor at baseline could not be determined. Effects of radiation dose or scheduling on the TCR repertoire could not be addressed with the single-armed trial design. Tracking of blood repertoire dynamics stopped at three to four weeks after treatment, with no follow-up past that point. Top tumor clonotypes rose in blood from baseline to 2 weeks post-radiation, then contracted by 4 weeks, suggesting transient expansion of tumor-resident clones.

The immunoSEQ kit was used, according to the manufacturer's recommendations, to generate TCR beta libraries from genomic DNA. For library preparation, a first multiplex PCR was performed with proprietary primers, followed by a second PCR in which unique barcodes were added, and bead cleanups were performed after each round. Each sample batch included a kit-provided positive control reaction and a negative control reaction. The final libraries were assessed on an Agilent 4200 TapeStation D1000 ScreenTape, pooled by volume, and quantified by qPCR. Sequencing ran on an Illumina NextSeq500 with a MidOutput 150-cycle cartridge, using 156 Read1 and 15 Index1 cycles with kit custom primers. The pooled library was loaded at 1.0 pM, and around 18% PhiX control was spiked in. The source study handled its data this way. The vendor-processed data were analyzed in R, and a clonotype was defined as all T cells that share the same CDR3 nucleotide sequence. For clone abundance analyses, frequencies were normalized to the 10,000 most abundant clones in each sample. Public T cell clones, averaging fewer than five per sample, were removed before analysis. An abundance difference of at least 32-fold between compartments was the criterion for calling clonotypes tumor-enriched or baseline blood-enriched. A beta-binomial differential abundance model was applied to find clonotypes that expanded or contracted between blood time points. The Baroni-Urbani and Buser coefficient was used to measure tumor-blood repertoire similarity, and groups were compared with two-tailed Wilcoxon tests in R. TCRdb mirrors the immuneACCESS table, restricted to in-frame sequences. Some clones are absent from its copies; in checked studies, under half trace to an unresolved V gene, and the reason for the others is unknown. V and J calls and clone size are as listed in that table; D and trimming were resolved from the DNA. For this sample the table gives 75,000 to 95,000 clones, of which 70% to 90% were detected only once. The ten biggest clones cover approximately 8.8% of the sample.

The label giving this sample's time point can be read as: blood 4 weeks post-SBRT, at nephrectomy. The intended sense of this specimen's treatment or condition label: 15 Gy SBRT to primary tumor, nephrectomy 4 weeks later. Samples came from a clinical trial, in which primary renal cell carcinomas received 15 Gy stereotactic body radiation therapy followed by nephrectomy 4 weeks later. To track tumor-enriched clonotypes, serial peripheral blood was sampled from radiation-treated patients at baseline and at 2 weeks and 4 weeks after SBRT. Every patient's renal cell carcinoma showed clear cell pathology. Genomic DNA for TCR sequencing was prepared using the QIAamp DNA Blood Mini Kit (Qiagen). Only samples passing all quality control checks were included in the analyses. Turning to this clone: The target of this receptor is not known. No per-base quality is available; no much larger clone lies one base away.

From cysteine to phenylalanine, the CDR3 is 13 amino acids long. Left in the record is the CDR3 DNA by itself, 39 bases read in frame from the first base. V is shortened by 7 bases, J by 6 bases, and the region joining them spans 16 bases. The germline V gene specifies SQVTM as CDR1 and ANQGSEA as CDR2. This receptor was taken from a man in his fifties with renal cell carcinoma. Material: blood, obtained from a patient whose treatment included radiotherapy and nephrectomy. The sequence is built from TRBV29-1 and TRBJ1-5, with a tentative D gene TRBD1 over 5 matching bases. The nucleotide sequence is TGCAGCGCCCAACAGGATCCCGGTCAGCCCCAGCATTTT. It is translated as CSAQQDPGQPQHF.